Below are 27 T cell receptor beta chains sequenced from a single sample in a study of OX40 agonist ivuxolimab in advanced cancers. Assay used: immunoSEQ multiplex PCR; TCRdb lists only in-frame clones, some missing. The profile shows about 20,000 clones, 80% to 95% of them singletons. The sample in question was CD4+ or CD8+ T cells sorted from blood, obtained in a trial of the OX40 agonist ivuxolimab. These receptors all stem from an adult with an advanced solid tumor such as melanoma, head and neck, liver or kidney cancer.

The chain employs TRBV5-4 and TRBJ1-6, with a tentative D call TRBD1 (5 bases). The CDR3 extends over 18 amino acids. CDR1 is SGHNT and CDR2 is YYREEE in the germline V gene (reference sequence). V shed 4 bases and J shed 0 bases, with 17 bases lying between them. CDR3 region: CASSQEAEGSSYNSPLHF. CDR3 sequence (DNA): TGTGCCAGCAGCCAAGAAGCAGAGGGGAGCTCCTATAATTCACCCCTCCACTTT. Variable domain in full (rest from reference TRBV5-4 and TRBJ1-6): ETGVTQSPTHLIKTRGQQVTLRCSSQSGHNTVSWYQQALGQGPQFIFQYYREEENGRGNFPPRFSGLQFPNYSSELNVNALELDDSALYLCASSQEAEGSSYNSPLHFGNGTRLTVT.

This clone was recorded once. The chain has TRBV30 and TRBJ1-2; no reliable D call. Germline assignment: CDR1 GTSNPN and CDR2 SVGIG (reference sequence). CDR3 length: 11 amino acids. V lost 8 bases and J 3 bases, leaving 10 bases between the germline ends. The CDR3 bases are TGTGCCGGATCCCTATACTATGGCTACACCTTC. Its protein is CAGSLYYGYTF.

Sample share makes this clone medium-sized. The chain employs TRBV6-6 and TRBJ2-1, with D perhaps matching TRBD1 or TRBD2 (5 bases each). Germline CDR1 is MNHNY and CDR2 is SVGAGI (reference sequence). The CDR3 spans 14 residues. The V and J ends lost 1 base and 7 bases respectively, with 11 bases between them. DNA for the CDR3: TGTGCCAGCAGTTACTACGGGACGGGGAATGAGCAGTTCTTC. Its translation: CASSYYGTGNEQFF.

J is TRBJ2-1 and V is TRBV4-1; weak D call: TRBD1 (5 bases). Trimming removed 4 bases from V and 3 bases from J, with 10 bases in between. The V gene's germline CDR1 is MGHRA and CDR2 YSYEKL. This CDR3 region has 14 residues. CDR3 nucleotide sequence: TGCGCCAGCAGCCGGGTTACAGGCTACAATGAGCAGTTCTTC. This codes for CASSRVTGYNEQFF.

The chain employs TRBV28 and TRBJ2-2; D is perhaps TRBD1 or TRBD2 (5 bases each). This CDR3 has 14 residues. Germline V gene data show CDR1 as MDHEN and CDR2 as SYDVKM. V was trimmed by 2 bases and J by 6 bases, leaving 10 bases between them. DNA of the CDR3: TGTGCCAGCAGTTTAGCAGGGCGGGCCGGGGAGCTGTTTTTT. This sequence encodes CASSLAGRAGELFF.

The chain joins TRBV11-2 to TRBJ2-1, with D possibly TRBD2 on 5 matching bases. The V end was cut by 6 bases, the J end by 5 bases, with 14 bases between. This CDR3 comprises 14 residues. Germline CDR1 reads SGHAT; CDR2 reads FQNNGV. This chain's CDR3 is CASSEGRGHNEQFF. The CDR3 DNA sequence: TGTGCCAGCAGTGAAGGACGCGGGCACAATGAGCAGTTCTTC.

J is TRBJ2-2 and V is TRBV29-1; possible D gene TRBD1, 8 bases. This CDR3 comprises 15 residues. CDR1 and CDR2 from the germline V gene are SQVTM and ANQGSEA. Trimming stripped 6 bases from V and 5 bases from J, with 19 bases between. CDR3 sequence (DNA): TGCAGCGTAGTTGACAGGGGAGGGAGAACCGGGGAGCTGTTTTTT. It specifies CSVVDRGGRTGELFF.

The V call is TRBV6-1, the J call TRBJ1-1; TRBD1 might be the D (5 bases). Deletions cut 6 bases from V and 4 bases from J, with 9 bases between. CDR1 MNHNS and CDR2 SASEGT come from the germline V gene. The CDR3 has 12 amino acids. The CDR3 protein is CASSVGGTEAFF. The CDR3 DNA sequence: TGTGCCAGCAGCGTGGGGGGCACTGAAGCTTTCTTT.

The chain employs TRBV27 and TRBJ2-2; tentative D call: TRBD2 (6 bases). V gave up 6 bases and J gave up 2 bases, with 13 bases separating them. Germline CDR1 and CDR2: MNHEY and SMNVEV (reference sequence). This CDR3 is built from 15 residues. The CDR3 sequence is CASRTGLTNTGELFF. As DNA, the CDR3 is TGTGCCAGCAGGACGGGACTGACAAACACCGGGGAGCTGTTTTTT.

V and J are TRBV5-1 and TRBJ2-5; D is undetermined. The J call may be faulty, since TRBJ2-7 better matches the DNA end. Germline lookup yields CDR1 SGHRS and CDR2 YFSETQ. The CDR3 loop spans 15 amino acids. The CDR3 region is CASSPGVGRQNEQYF. As DNA, the CDR3 is TGCGCCAGCAGTCCTGGGGTAGGGCGTCAGAACGAGCAGTACTTC.

The chain uses TRBV2 and TRBJ1-2; 7 nucleotides agree with TRBD1. The CDR3 is 14 amino acids. After removal of 4 bases from V and 0 bases from J, the junction contained 2 bases not matched to a gene. The germline V gene encodes CDR1 SNHLY and CDR2 FYNNEI. The CDR3 loop is CASSGDSSNYGYTF. Written as DNA, the CDR3 is TGTGCCAGCAGTGGGGACAGTTCTAACTATGGCTACACCTTC.

V usage is TRBV7-9 and J usage is TRBJ1-5; the D gene is possibly TRBD1 (6 bases). The CDR3 covers 14 residues. Trimming shortened V by 3 bases and J by 7 bases, and 13 bases separated the two germline ends. CDR1 is SEHNR, CDR2 FQNEAQ, per germline (reference sequence). In DNA form, the CDR3 reads TGTGCCAGCAGCTTCCCAGGGGAGGGCCAGCCCCAGCATTTT. This codes for CASSFPGEGQPQHF.

This sequence joins TRBV13 and TRBJ2-5; tentatively, D is TRBD1 (7 bases). This CDR3 comprises 14 residues. The V gene's germline CDR1 is PRHDT and CDR2 FYEKMQ (reference sequence). Trimming shortened V by 4 bases and J by 5 bases, and 14 bases separated the two germline ends. CDR3 region: CASSSGGGGETQYF. The CDR3 nucleotides read TGTGCCAGCAGCTCTGGAGGGGGCGGTGAGACCCAGTACTTC.

V usage is TRBV6-5 and J usage is TRBJ2-5, with 8 positions matching TRBD1. CDR1 MNHEY and CDR2 SVGAGI come from the germline V gene. This CDR3 contains 13 residues. V shed 2 bases, J shed 4 bases, and the junction held 0 bases outside the gene matches. CDR3 loop: CASSYGQGETQYF. The DNA of the CDR3 is TGTGCCAGCAGTTACGGACAGGGAGAGACCCAGTACTTC.

V and J are TRBV4-1 and TRBJ1-1; the D gene is possibly TRBD1 (6 bases). V lost 7 bases, J lost 0 bases, and 15 bases lay in between. The V gene's germline CDR1 is MGHRA and CDR2 YSYEKL. CDR3 length: 15 amino acids. The CDR3 reads CASKPTGSMNTEAFF. The CDR3 nucleotides are TGCGCCAGCAAACCGACAGGCTCTATGAACACTGAAGCTTTCTTT.

The chain couples TRBV4-1 to TRBJ2-1; the match to TRBD1 covers 9 bases. CDR1 and CDR2 (germline): MGHRA, YSYEKL. V lost 3 bases to trimming and J lost 5 bases; unmatched junction nucleotides: 8. The CDR3 covers 16 residues. The CDR3 DNA reads as TGCGCCAGCAGCCACCCCGGGGACAGGGTGGACAATGAGCAGTTCTTC. As protein: CASSHPGDRVDNEQFF.

The chain couples TRBV7-8 to TRBJ2-1; D call uncertain. V lost 0 bases to trimming and J lost 9 bases, with 3 bases between them. CDR3 length equals 11 residues. CDR1 is SGHVS, CDR2 FQNEAQ, per germline. The CDR3 protein is CASSLAFEQFF. CDR3 nucleotides: TGTGCCAGCAGCTTAGCTTTTGAGCAGTTCTTC.

The rearrangement uses TRBV15 and TRBJ2-3, with 11 nucleotides matching TRBD1. The CDR3 sequence is 16 residues long. V dropped 1 base and J dropped 4; count of bases not matched to a gene: 4. Germline CDR1 and CDR2: LNHNV and YYDKDF (reference sequence). Here the CDR3 reads CATSRARTGGADTQYF. Here the CDR3 DNA reads TGTGCCACCAGCAGAGCACGGACAGGGGGCGCAGATACGCAGTATTTT.

This chain joins TRBV5-4 and TRBJ1-2; TRBD1 aligns across 7 bases. Germline loops: CDR1 SGHNT, CDR2 YYREEE (reference sequence). This CDR3 spans 14 amino acids. With V trimmed by 6 bases and J by 0 bases, 5 bases remained unmatched. DNA for the CDR3: TGTGCCAGCACCCCGACAGGGACTAACTATGGCTACACCTTC. Translation gives CASTPTGTNYGYTF.

The chain couples TRBV7-8 to TRBJ2-1; the match to TRBD1 covers 7 bases. Losses at the gene ends were 5 bases for V and 8 bases for J; bases not matched to a gene: 12. The germline V gene has CDR1 SGHVS and CDR2 FQNEAQ. The CDR3 is made up of 15 amino acids. The CDR3 protein is CASSHKYGDSDEQFF. The CDR3 DNA reads TGTGCCAGCAGCCATAAATACGGGGACAGCGATGAGCAGTTCTTC.

The gene calls are TRBV30 and TRBJ1-4; unclear D gene. V gave up 1 base and J gave up 4 bases, with 10 bases separating them. The CDR3 totals 14 residues. Germline CDR1 reads GTSNPN; CDR2 reads SVGIG (reference sequence). DNA of the CDR3: TGTGCCTGGAGTGGAGGGTCGGGTAATGAAAAACTGTTTTTT. It is translated as CAWSGGSGNEKLFF. The full variable domain, in which reference TRBV30 and TRBJ1-4 provide the parts outside the CDR3, is SQTIHQWPATLVQPVGSPLSLECTVEGTSNPNLYWYRQAAGRGLQLLFYSVGIGQISSEVPQNLSASRPQDRQFILSSKKLLLSDSGFYLCAWSGGSGNEKLFFGSGTQLSVL.

This chain joins TRBV5-4 and TRBJ2-2; D gene uncertain. The CDR3 spans 13 residues. With 3 bases removed from V and 4 bases from J, the gap between germline ends came to 7 bases. Germline V lookup: CDR1 SGHNT, CDR2 YYREEE (reference sequence). CDR3 loop: CASSSRVTGELFF. The CDR3 DNA reads TGTGCCAGCAGCTCCCGGGTCACCGGGGAGCTGTTTTTT.

The chain carries TRBV7-9 and TRBJ2-1, with TRBD1 identical over 7 bases. In germline, CDR1 is SEHNR, CDR2 FQNEAQ (reference sequence). The CDR3 length is 14 residues. V lost 5 bases and J lost 9; bases outside the gene matches: 10. The CDR3 DNA reads TGTGCCAGCAGCCCAGGGGGTCTGAGATTTGAGCAGTTCTTC. This sequence encodes CASSPGGLRFEQFF.

This clone has only one observation. The chain carries TRBV4-1 and TRBJ2-5; 12 positions agree with TRBD2. V trimming: 4 bases; J trimming: 5 bases; junction bases outside the gene matches: 14. The CDR3 has 18 amino acids. The V gene's germline CDR1 is MGHRA and CDR2 YSYEKL. The CDR3 loop reads CASSRMPSSGGAWETQYF. The DNA for the CDR3 is TGCGCCAGCAGCCGCATGCCGTCTAGCGGGGGGGCCTGGGAGACCCAGTACTTC.

V gene TRBV25-1 combines with J gene TRBJ2-7; D possibly uses TRBD1 or TRBD2 (5 bases each). The CDR3 length is 14 residues. Per the germline V gene, CDR1 is MGHDK and CDR2 is SYGVNS. V shed 2 bases and J shed 2 bases, with 10 bases lying between them. DNA of the CDR3: TGTGCCAGCAGTGAAGAAGAGGGGCCCTACGAGCAGTACTTC. This codes for CASSEEEGPYEQYF.

This rearrangement joins TRBV7-9 to TRBJ2-1; D is ambiguous. V lost 4 bases to trimming and J lost 7 bases, with 8 bases between them. The germline V gene encodes CDR1 SEHNR and CDR2 FQNEAQ (reference sequence). This CDR3 spans 12 amino acids. The CDR3 nucleotides are TGTGCCAGCAGCTCCCCGAGTAATGAGCAGTTCTTC. It translates to CASSSPSNEQFF.

This rearrangement joins TRBV7-9 to TRBJ1-1, with D tentatively TRBD1 (5 bases). The CDR3 is 15 amino acids. V was cut by 5 bases and J by 3 bases, with 16 bases left in between. Germline V CDR1 and CDR2: SEHNR, FQNEAQ (reference sequence). The CDR3 loop reads CASSLIPARDTEAFF. Here the CDR3 DNA reads TGTGCCAGCAGCCTCATCCCAGCCAGGGACACTGAAGCTTTCTTT.